Each of the 8 T cell receptor beta chains below was sequenced from the same sample in a study of cytomegalovirus exposure and HLA in healthy donors. Researchers ran the PCR with 60 Vbeta and 13 Jbeta primers. The protocol was immunoSEQ multiplex PCR, while the TCRdb copy is restricted to in-frame clones and leaves out a portion. Of approximately 130,000 clones listed, 85% were seen once; the top ten hold about 6.7%. The sequencing sample was made of PBMCs. The source is a woman in her 30s in good health and CMV-seropositive.

This clone showed up just once. This rearrangement joins TRBV5-1 to TRBJ2-1; 7 bases line up with TRBD1. This CDR3 has 15 residues. With V trimmed by 5 bases and J by 5 bases, 10 bases remained unmatched. The germline CDR1 and CDR2 sequences are SGHRS and YFSETQ. In nucleotides, the CDR3 is TGCGCCAGCAGTGTTACTGACAGGGAGAACAATGAGCAGTTCTTC. Encoded protein: CASSVTDRENNEQFF.

This clone was counted once. J is TRBJ1-5 and V is TRBV7-9; 9 bases fit TRBD1. The ends lost 1 base at V and 1 base at J; junction bases unmatched: 8. The CDR3 extends over 18 amino acids. Germline CDR1 and CDR2: SEHNR and FQNEAQ (reference sequence). CDR3 protein: CASSLGAGGTGSNQPQHF. CDR3 DNA sequence: TGTGCCAGCAGCTTAGGGGCCGGGGGGACAGGGAGCAATCAGCCCCAGCATTTT.

This clone was seen a single time. The chain has TRBV28 and TRBJ1-5, with 8 bases aligning to TRBD1. V trimming: 3 bases; J trimming: 3 bases; junction bases outside the gene matches: 4. Looked up from germline, CDR1 is MDHEN and CDR2 is SYDVKM. The CDR3 spans 15 residues. DNA for the CDR3: TGTGCCAGCAGTTTGACAGGGGTGGACAATCAGCCCCAGCATTTT. Its protein product is CASSLTGVDNQPQHF. The complete variable domain, with remaining parts taken from reference TRBV28 and TRBJ1-5, reads DVKVTQSSRYLVKRTGEKVFLECVQDMDHENMFWYRQDPGLGLRLIYFSYDVKMKEKGDIPEGYSVSREKKERFSLILESASTNQTSMYLCASSLTGVDNQPQHFGDGTRLSIL.

The chain employs TRBV2 and TRBJ2-1, with 9 bases lining up with TRBD2. Germline V gene data show CDR1 as SNHLY and CDR2 as FYNNEI. The CDR3 consists of 14 residues. J was trimmed by 8 bases and V by 7 bases; bases with no gene match: 9. The CDR3 spells CASNAGGPYDEQFF. For the CDR3, the DNA is TGTGCCAGCAACGCGGGAGGGCCTTACGATGAGCAGTTCTTC.

V usage is TRBV2 and J usage is TRBJ1-2, with D unresolved. Looked up from germline, CDR1 is SNHLY and CDR2 is FYNNEI. This CDR3 spans 13 amino acids. V was shortened by 4 bases and J by 3 bases, with 9 bases between the two germline ends. Here the CDR3 reads CASSGEAYYGYTF. The DNA of the CDR3 is TGTGCCAGCAGTGGAGAGGCCTACTATGGCTACACCTTC. The full variable domain, completed using reference TRBV2 and TRBJ1-2, is EPEVTQTPSHQVTQMGQEVILRCVPISNHLYFYWYRQILGQKVEFLVSFYNNEISEKSEIFDDQFSVERPDGSNFTLKIRSTKLEDSAMYFCASSGEAYYGYTFGSGTRLTVV.

The CDR3 reads CASSASLEGAQYF. DNA for the CDR3: TGTGCCAGCAGCGCCAGCCTTGAAGGAGCCCAGTACTTC. This chain uses TRBV9 with TRBJ2-5; no definite D call. From germline, CDR1 is SGDLS and CDR2 YYNGEE. This CDR3 contains 13 residues. With 3 bases removed from V and 9 bases from J, the gap between germline ends came to 15 bases.

V is TRBV28 and J is TRBJ1-3; D not resolved. The CDR3 consists of 12 residues. CDR1 and CDR2 from the germline V gene are MDHEN and SYDVKM. Trimming shortened V by 10 bases and J by 0 bases, and 7 bases separated the two germline ends. CDR3 in amino acids: CATDTSGNTIYF. CDR3 coding DNA: TGTGCCACAGACACCTCTGGAAACACCATATATTTT.

The chain is built from TRBV9 and TRBJ1-2; 10 bases fit TRBD1. Germline V gene data show CDR1 as SGDLS and CDR2 as YYNGEE. The CDR3 length is 14 residues. Trimming removed 3 bases from V and 6 bases from J; junction bases left unmatched: 5. CDR3 loop: CASSGQGARDGYTF. CDR3 in DNA: TGTGCCAGCAGCGGACAGGGGGCGCGGGATGGCTACACCTTC. The variable domain in full, completed from reference TRBV9 and TRBJ1-2, reads DSGVTQTPKHLITATGQRVTLRCSPRSGDLSVYWYQQSLDQGLQFLIQYYNGEERAKGNILERFSAQQFPDLHSELNLSSLELGDSALYFCASSGQGARDGYTFGSGTRLTVV.